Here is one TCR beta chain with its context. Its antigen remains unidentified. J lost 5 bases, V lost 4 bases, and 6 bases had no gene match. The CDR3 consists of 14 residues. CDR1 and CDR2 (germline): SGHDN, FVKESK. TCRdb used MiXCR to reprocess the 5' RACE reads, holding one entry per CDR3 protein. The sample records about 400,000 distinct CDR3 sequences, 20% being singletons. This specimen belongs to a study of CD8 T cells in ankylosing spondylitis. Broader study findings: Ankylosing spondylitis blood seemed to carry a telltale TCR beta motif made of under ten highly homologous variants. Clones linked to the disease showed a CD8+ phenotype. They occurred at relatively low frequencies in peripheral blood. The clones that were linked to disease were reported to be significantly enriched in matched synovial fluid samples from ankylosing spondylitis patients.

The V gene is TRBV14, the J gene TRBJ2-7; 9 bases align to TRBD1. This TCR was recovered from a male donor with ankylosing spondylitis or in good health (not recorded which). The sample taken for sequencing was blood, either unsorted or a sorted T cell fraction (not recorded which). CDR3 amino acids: CASSRDREVHEQYF. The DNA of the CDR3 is TGTGCCAGCAGCCGGGACAGGGAGGTCCACGAGCAGTACTTC.